The T cell receptor (beta chain) under discussion was sequenced for a study of early T cells in non-severe SARS-CoV-2 infection. The CDR3 covers 15 residues. Trimming took 6 bases from V and 1 from J; bases not matched to a gene: 5. The germline V gene encodes CDR1 SNHLY and CDR2 FYNNEI. Each CDR3 protein is one row after TCRdb ran MiXCR on the 5' RACE reads. The table has approximately 76,000 distinct CDR3 sequences, about 14% seen once. The sequenced sample consisted of whole blood. The receptor was derived from an adult who was a healthcare worker with PCR-confirmed SARS-CoV-2 infection or an uninfected control (not recorded which). The chain has TRBV2 and TRBJ1-5; TRBD1 matches at 8 bases. As DNA, the CDR3 is TGTGCCAGCAGAGATACAGGGGGGAGCAATCAGCCCCAGCATTTT. It translates to CASRDTGGSNQPQHF.